The 11 T cell receptor beta chains reported below all come from one sample, sequenced in a study of cytomegalovirus exposure and HLA in healthy donors. With 60 Vbeta and 13 Jbeta primers, the PCR was carried out. Sequencing was performed with immunoSEQ multiplex PCR; in TCRdb, only in-frame clones are kept and a portion is missing. Of approximately 100,000 clones in the sample, just under 70% were seen once. The specimen was PBMCs. The receptors derive from a woman between 70 and 85 years old in good health and CMV-seropositive.

This rearrangement joins TRBV5-8 to TRBJ2-7, with D perhaps TRBD1 (5 bases). This CDR3 spans 13 amino acids. Trimming shortened V by 5 bases and J by 6 bases, and 15 bases separated the two germline ends. The germline CDR1 and CDR2 sequences are SGHTS and YDEGEE. In DNA, the CDR3 is TGTGCCAGCAGACCTAACAGGATCGGCGAGCAGTACTTC. It is translated as CASRPNRIGEQYF.

In DNA, the CDR3 is TGCGCCAGCAGCTTTAGCGGCGGTGCTAGCACAGATACGCAGTATTTT. This codes for CASSFSGGASTDTQYF. V gene TRBV5-1 combines with J gene TRBJ2-3, with D perhaps matching TRBD2 (6 bases). The V gene's germline CDR1 is SGHRS and CDR2 YFSETQ. The CDR3 sequence is 16 residues long. V dropped 2 bases and J dropped 0 bases, with 13 bases sitting between them.

This chain uses TRBV5-5 with TRBJ2-4; 7 bases are shared with TRBD1. The V gene end was trimmed by 4 bases and the J gene end by 1 base; junction bases not matched to a gene: 2. Germline CDR1 SGHKS, CDR2 YYEKEE (reference sequence). The CDR3 contains 14 residues. CDR3 coding DNA: TGTGCCAGCAGCCCACAGGGGGCCAAAAACATTCAGTACTTC. Protein sequence: CASSPQGAKNIQYF.

By sample share, this clone is medium-sized. CDR3 DNA: TGTGCCAGCAGTTACGAGGCTCCCGAGTTAAACACTGAAGCTTTCTTT. This translates into CASSYEAPELNTEAFF. This sequence joins TRBV6-5 and TRBJ1-1; D unresolved. The CDR3 is made up of 16 amino acids. CDR1 and CDR2 from the germline V gene are MNHEY and SVGAGI. V was shortened by 2 bases and J by 2 bases, with 15 bases between the two germline ends.

The V call is TRBV6-5, the J call TRBJ2-7; D not resolved. With 4 bases removed from V and 1 base from J, the gap between germline ends came to 5 bases. Germline V gives CDR1 MNHEY, CDR2 SVGAGI. The CDR3 covers 12 residues. CDR3 bases: TGTGCCAGCAGTTCGAGATCCTACGAGCAGTACTTC. Translating gives CASSSRSYEQYF.

The rearrangement links TRBV9 to TRBJ2-1; 10 bases match TRBD2. V lost 2 bases and J lost 7; bases outside the gene matches: 6. The CDR3 consists of 15 residues. Germline CDR1 SGDLS, CDR2 YYNGEE. This CDR3 is CASSVPGLAKNEQFF. The CDR3 DNA reads as TGTGCCAGCAGCGTGCCGGGACTAGCGAAGAATGAGCAGTTCTTC.

This clone was recorded a few times. The chain is built from TRBV6-5 and TRBJ1-1; 9 bases are shared with TRBD1. CDR1 and CDR2 (germline): MNHEY, SVGAGI. V lost 6 bases to trimming and J lost 3 bases; unmatched junction nucleotides: 8. The CDR3 covers 15 residues. The CDR3 spells CASRTGQGKHTEAFF. Written as DNA, the CDR3 is TGTGCCAGCAGAACCGGACAGGGGAAGCACACTGAAGCTTTCTTT.

DNA of the CDR3: TGTGCCAGCAGCTCGACAGGGGGGCAAGAGACCCAGTACTTC. Amino acid sequence: CASSSTGGQETQYF. The chain employs TRBV5-4 and TRBJ2-5, with TRBD1 matching over 9 bases. Trimming removed 3 bases from V and 2 bases from J; junction bases left unmatched: 2. This CDR3 contains 14 residues. The V gene's germline CDR1 is SGHNT and CDR2 YYREEE (reference sequence).

The chain combines TRBV4-1 with TRBJ2-1, with TRBD2 matching over 8 bases. V lost 1 base and J lost 3; bases outside the gene matches: 8. Germline CDR1 reads MGHRA; CDR2 reads YSYEKL. This CDR3 comprises 17 residues. CDR3 amino acids: CASSQGLLAGNYNEQFF. As DNA, the CDR3 is TGCGCCAGCAGCCAAGGCCTCCTAGCGGGTAACTACAATGAGCAGTTCTTC.

V gene TRBV19 combines with J gene TRBJ1-2, with D perhaps TRBD1 (5 bases). Trimming cost V 4 bases and J 4 bases, with 13 bases left between them. The CDR3 length is 14 residues. CDR1 is LNHDA and CDR2 is SQIVND in the germline V gene (reference sequence). CDR3 amino acids: CASSTRPGGYGYTF. The CDR3, as DNA: TGTGCCAGTAGTACGCGCCCCGGGGGCTATGGCTACACCTTC.

The genes are TRBV21-1 and TRBJ1-1; the table's TRBD1 call for D was not verified on the DNA. TRBV21-1 is a listed pseudogene. The CDR3 is made up of 15 amino acids. CDR3 DNA sequence: TGTGCCAGCAGCTTCCACGACAGGGGGGGCACTGAAGCTTTCTTT. Its protein product is CASSFHDRGGTEAFF.